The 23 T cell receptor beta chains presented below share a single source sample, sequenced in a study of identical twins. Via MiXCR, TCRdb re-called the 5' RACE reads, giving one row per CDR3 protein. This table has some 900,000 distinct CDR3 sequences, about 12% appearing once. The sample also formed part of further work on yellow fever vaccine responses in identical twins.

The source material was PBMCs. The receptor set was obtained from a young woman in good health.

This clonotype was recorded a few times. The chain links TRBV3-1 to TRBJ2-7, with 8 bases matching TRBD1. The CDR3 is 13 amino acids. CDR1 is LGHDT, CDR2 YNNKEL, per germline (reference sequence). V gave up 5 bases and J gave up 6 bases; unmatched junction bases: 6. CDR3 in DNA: TGTGCCAGCAGCTGGGGACAGGCGCTCGAGCAGTACGTC. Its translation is CASSWGQALEQYV.

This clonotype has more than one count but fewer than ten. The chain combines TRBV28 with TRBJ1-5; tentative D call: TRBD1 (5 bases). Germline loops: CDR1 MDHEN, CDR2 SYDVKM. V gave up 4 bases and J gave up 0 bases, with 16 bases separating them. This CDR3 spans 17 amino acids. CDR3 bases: TGTGCCAGCAGTTCGCCCTTCCGGGACGTTAGCAATCAGCCCCAGCATTTT. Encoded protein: CASSSPFRDVSNQPQHF.

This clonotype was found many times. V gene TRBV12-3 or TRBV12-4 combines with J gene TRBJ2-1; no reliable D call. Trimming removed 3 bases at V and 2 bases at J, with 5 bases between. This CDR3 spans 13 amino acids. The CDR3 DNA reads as TGTGCCAGCAGTTTCTTGACCTACAATGAGCAGTTCTTC. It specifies CASSFLTYNEQFF.

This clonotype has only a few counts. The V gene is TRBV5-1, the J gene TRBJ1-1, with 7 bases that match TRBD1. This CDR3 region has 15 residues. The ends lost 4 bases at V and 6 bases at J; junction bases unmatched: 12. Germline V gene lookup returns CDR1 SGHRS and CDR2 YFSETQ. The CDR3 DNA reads TGCGCCAGCAGCCCACTTTCCATAGGACAGGCTGAAGCTTTCTTT. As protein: CASSPLSIGQAEAFF.

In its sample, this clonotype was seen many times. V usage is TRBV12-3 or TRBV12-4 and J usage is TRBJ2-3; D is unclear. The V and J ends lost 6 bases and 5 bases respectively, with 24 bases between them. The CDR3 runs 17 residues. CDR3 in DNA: TGTGCCAGCAGCACCCGCACGGTTCTAGTTCAAGGAGATACGCAGTATTTT. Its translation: CASSTRTVLVQGDTQYF.

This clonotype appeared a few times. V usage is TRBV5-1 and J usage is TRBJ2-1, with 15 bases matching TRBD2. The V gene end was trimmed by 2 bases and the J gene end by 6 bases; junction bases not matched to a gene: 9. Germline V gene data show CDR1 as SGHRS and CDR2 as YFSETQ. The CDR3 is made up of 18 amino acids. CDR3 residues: CASSLFGTSGGSSNEQFF. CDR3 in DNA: TGCGCCAGCAGCTTATTCGGGACTAGCGGGGGGTCGTCCAATGAGCAGTTCTTC.

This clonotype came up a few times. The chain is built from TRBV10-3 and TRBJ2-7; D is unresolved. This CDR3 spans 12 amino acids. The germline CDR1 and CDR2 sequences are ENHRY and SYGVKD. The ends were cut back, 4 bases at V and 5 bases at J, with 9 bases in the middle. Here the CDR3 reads CAISARYDEQYF. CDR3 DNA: TGTGCCATCAGTGCGAGGTATGACGAGCAGTACTTC.

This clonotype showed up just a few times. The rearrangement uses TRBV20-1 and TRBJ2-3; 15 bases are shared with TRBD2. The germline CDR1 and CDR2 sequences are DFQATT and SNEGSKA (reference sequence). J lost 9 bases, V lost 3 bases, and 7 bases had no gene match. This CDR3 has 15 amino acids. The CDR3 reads CSASPGLAGGQTQYF. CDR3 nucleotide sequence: TGCAGTGCTAGCCCCGGACTAGCGGGGGGGCAGACGCAGTATTTT.

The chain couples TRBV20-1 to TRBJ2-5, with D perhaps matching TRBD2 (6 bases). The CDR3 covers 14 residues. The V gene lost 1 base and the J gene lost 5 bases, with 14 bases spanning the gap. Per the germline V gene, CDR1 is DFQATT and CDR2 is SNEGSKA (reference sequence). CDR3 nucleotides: TGCAGTGCTAGAGGTTTGGAGGGGCGGGAGACCCAGTACTTC. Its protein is CSARGLEGRETQYF.

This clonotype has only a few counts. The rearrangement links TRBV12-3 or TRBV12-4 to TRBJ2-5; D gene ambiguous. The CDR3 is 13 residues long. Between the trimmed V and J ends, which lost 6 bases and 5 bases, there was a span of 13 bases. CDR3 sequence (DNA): TGTGCCAGCAGACCATCGACGTCTGAGACCCAGTACTTC. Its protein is CASRPSTSETQYF.

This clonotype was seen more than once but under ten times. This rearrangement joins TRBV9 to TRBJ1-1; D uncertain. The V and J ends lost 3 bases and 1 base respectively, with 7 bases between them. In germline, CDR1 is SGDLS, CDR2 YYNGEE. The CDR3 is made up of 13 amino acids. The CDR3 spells CASSGTWNTEAFF. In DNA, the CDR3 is TGTGCCAGCAGCGGCACCTGGAACACTGAAGCTTTCTTT.

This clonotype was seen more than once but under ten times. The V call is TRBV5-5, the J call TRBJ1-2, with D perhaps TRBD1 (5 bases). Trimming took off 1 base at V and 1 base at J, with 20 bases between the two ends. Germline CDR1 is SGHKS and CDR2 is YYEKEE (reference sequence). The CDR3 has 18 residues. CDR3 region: CASSLRQGVTPYNYGYTF. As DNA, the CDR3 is TGTGCCAGCAGCTTGAGGCAGGGAGTAACCCCTTATAACTATGGCTACACCTTC.

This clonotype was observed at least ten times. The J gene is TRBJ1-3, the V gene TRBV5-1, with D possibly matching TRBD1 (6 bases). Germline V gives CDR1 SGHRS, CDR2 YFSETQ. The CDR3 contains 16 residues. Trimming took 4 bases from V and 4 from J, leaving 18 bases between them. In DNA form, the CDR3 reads TGCGCCAGCAGCGACACCCGGGGGGGCCCCGGAAACACCATATATTTT. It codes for CASSDTRGGPGNTIYF.

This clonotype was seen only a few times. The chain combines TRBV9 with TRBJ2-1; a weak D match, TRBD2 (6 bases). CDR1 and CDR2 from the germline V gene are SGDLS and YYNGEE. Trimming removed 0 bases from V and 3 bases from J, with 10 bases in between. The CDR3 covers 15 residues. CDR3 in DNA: TGTGCCAGCAGCGTAGTGGATAGCGGCTACAATGAGCAGTTCTTC. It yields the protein CASSVVDSGYNEQFF.

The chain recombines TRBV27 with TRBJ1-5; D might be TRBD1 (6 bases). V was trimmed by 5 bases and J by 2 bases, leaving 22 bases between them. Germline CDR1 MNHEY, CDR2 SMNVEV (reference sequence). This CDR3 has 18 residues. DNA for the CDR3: TGTGCCAGCAGTCCCCTTTCCACATGGGGGCGGGGCAATCAGCCCCAGCATTTT. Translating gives CASSPLSTWGRGNQPQHF.

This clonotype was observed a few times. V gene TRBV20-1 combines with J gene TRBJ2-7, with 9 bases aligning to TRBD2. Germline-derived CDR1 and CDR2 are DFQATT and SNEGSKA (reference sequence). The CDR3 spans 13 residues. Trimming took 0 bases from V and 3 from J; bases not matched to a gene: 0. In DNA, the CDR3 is TGCAGTGCTAGAGAAGCGGGAGGCTACGAGCAGTACTTC. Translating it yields CSAREAGGYEQYF.

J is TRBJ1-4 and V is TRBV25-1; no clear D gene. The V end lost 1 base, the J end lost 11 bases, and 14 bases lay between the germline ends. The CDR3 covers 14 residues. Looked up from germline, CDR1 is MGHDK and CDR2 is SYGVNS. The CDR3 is CASSESSFSVKLFF. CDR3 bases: TGTGCCAGCAGTGAATCCTCCTTCTCCGTTAAACTGTTTTTT.

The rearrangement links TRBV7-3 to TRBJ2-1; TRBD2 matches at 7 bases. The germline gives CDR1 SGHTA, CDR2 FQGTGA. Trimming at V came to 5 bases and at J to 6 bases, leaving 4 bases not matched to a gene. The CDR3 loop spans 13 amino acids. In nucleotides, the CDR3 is TGTGCCAGCAGCATGGGACTATCCAATGAGCAGTTCTTC. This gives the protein CASSMGLSNEQFF.

CDR3 in amino acids: CASSAVAGPDTQYF. The CDR3, as DNA: TGTGCCAGCAGCGCCGTAGCGGGACCAGATACGCAGTATTTT. J is TRBJ2-3 and V is TRBV7-6; the match to TRBD2 covers 8 bases. The ends lost 5 bases at V and 4 bases at J; junction bases unmatched: 5. Germline V CDR1 and CDR2: SGHVS, FNYEAQ. The CDR3 covers 14 residues.

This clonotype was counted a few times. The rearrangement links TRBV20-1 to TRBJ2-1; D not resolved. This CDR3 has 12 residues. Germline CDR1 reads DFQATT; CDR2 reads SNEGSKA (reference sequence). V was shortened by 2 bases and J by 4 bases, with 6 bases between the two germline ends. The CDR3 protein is CSARRVYNEQFF. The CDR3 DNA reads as TGCAGTGCTAGAAGGGTGTACAATGAGCAGTTCTTC.

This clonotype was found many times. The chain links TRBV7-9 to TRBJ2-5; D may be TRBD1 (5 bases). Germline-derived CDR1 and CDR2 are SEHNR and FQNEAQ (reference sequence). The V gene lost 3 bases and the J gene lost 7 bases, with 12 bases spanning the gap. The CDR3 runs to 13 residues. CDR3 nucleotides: TGTGCCAGCAGCTTTGAAGGGGATGGGACCCAGTACTTC. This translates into CASSFEGDGTQYF.

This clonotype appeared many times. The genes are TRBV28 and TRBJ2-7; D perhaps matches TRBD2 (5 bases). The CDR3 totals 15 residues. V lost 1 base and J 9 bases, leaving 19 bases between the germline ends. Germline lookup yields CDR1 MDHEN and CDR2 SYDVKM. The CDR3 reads CASSLYGSILAGQYF. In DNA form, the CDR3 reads TGTGCCAGCAGTTTATACGGCTCAATACTCGCGGGGCAGTACTTC.

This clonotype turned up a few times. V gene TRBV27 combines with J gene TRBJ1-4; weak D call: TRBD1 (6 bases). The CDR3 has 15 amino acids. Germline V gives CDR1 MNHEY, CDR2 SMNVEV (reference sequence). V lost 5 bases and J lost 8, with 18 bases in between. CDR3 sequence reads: CASSLSRTAMEKLFF. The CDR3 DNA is TGTGCCAGCAGTCTCTCAAGGACAGCCATGGAAAAACTGTTTTTT. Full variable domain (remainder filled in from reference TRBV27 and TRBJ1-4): EAQVTQNPRYLITVTGKKLTVTCSQNMNHEYMSWYRQDPGLGLRQIYYSMNVEVTDKGDVPEGYKVSRKEKRNFPLILESPSPNQTSLYFCASSLSRTAMEKLFFGSGTQLSVL.